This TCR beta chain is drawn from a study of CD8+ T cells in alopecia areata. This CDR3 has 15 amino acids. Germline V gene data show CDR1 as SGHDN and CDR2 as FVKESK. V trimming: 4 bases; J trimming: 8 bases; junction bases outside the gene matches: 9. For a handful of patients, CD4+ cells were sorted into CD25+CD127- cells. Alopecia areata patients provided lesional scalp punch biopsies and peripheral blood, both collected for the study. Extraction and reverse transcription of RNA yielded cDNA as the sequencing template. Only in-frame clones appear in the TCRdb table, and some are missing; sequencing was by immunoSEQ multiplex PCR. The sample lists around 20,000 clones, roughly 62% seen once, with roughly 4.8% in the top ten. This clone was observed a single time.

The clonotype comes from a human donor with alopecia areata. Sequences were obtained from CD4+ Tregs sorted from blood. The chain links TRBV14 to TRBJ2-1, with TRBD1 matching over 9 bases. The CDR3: CASSPINTGGDEQFF. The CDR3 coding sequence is TGTGCCAGCAGCCCGATTAACACAGGGGGCGATGAGCAGTTCTTC.